These T cell receptor beta chains were read from a single sample in a study of T cell changes during pregnancy in multiple sclerosis. Assay used: immunoSEQ multiplex PCR; TCRdb lists only in-frame clones, some missing. The table has 55,000 to 75,000 clones, 91% seen once. The input for sequencing was peripheral blood, taken after pregnancy. These receptors came from a female donor in good health, enrolled as a control in a pregnancy study. Each CDR3 is given with its conserved first and last residue. Fields, in order: CDR3 protein, CDR3 DNA, clone size, CDR3 length, J gene, V gene, D gene. A D gene is named only where the DNA matches it firmly. Size tells how often a clone was seen (once, few, many) or the class of an expanded clone, and some rows leave it out.

CASSLNADMSNEQYF	TGTGCCAGCAGTTTAAATGCGGACATGTCGAACGAGCAGTACTTC	-	15	TRBJ2-7	TRBV27	-
CASSLGDRRTASTDTQYF	TGTGCCAGCAGCTTAGGAGATCGGCGGACAGCTAGCACAGATACGCAGTATTTT	-	18	TRBJ2-3	TRBV13	-
CASSQMPGNYGYTF	TGCGCCAGCAGCCAAATGCCAGGAAACTATGGCTACACCTTC	-	14	TRBJ1-2	TRBV4-3	-
CASSQGGNTEAFF	TGCGCCAGCAGCCAAGGAGGTAACACTGAAGCTTTCTTT	-	13	TRBJ1-1	TRBV4-1	-
CASSLDLGQGPHDF	TGTGCCAGCAGCTTAGACTTGGGACAGGGCCCTCATGACTTC	-	14	TRBJ1-2	TRBV7-9	TRBD1
CASQILTGGKKLFF	TGTGCCTCACAGATTCTGACAGGGGGAAAGAAACTGTTTTTT	-	14	TRBJ1-4	TRBV30	TRBD1
CASGLALEQGRAFF	TGTGCTAGTGGTTTGGCTCTTGAACAGGGGAGGGCTTTCTTT	-	14	TRBJ1-1	TRBV12-5	TRBD1
CASSESGSWYGYTF	TGTGCCAGCAGCGAGTCCGGGAGTTGGTATGGCTACACCTTC	once	14	TRBJ1-2	TRBV9	-
CASSPTQNTEAFF	TGTGCCAGCTCACCAACTCAGAACACTGAAGCTTTCTTT	-	13	TRBJ1-1	TRBV18	-
CASSQTGTGGFYEQYF	TGCGCCAGCAGCCAGACCGGGACAGGGGGGTTCTACGAGCAGTACTTC	-	16	TRBJ2-7	TRBV4-1	TRBD1
CASSPPGANYGYTF	TGTGCCAGCTCACCCCCTGGAGCAAACTATGGCTACACCTTC	once	14	TRBJ1-2	TRBV18	-
CASSVALDRDEAFF	TGTGCCAGCAGCGTAGCTCTAGACAGGGACGAAGCTTTCTTT	few	14	TRBJ1-1	TRBV9	TRBD1
CASSPTAGLINTEAFF	TGTGCCAGCAGCCCTACCGCAGGGTTAATAAACACTGAAGCTTTCTTT	-	16	TRBJ1-1	TRBV7-3	-
CASRTRQGLLQPQHF	TGTGCCAGCAGAACTAGACAGGGCTTATTGCAGCCCCAGCATTTT	once	15	TRBJ1-5	TRBV6-1	TRBD1
CASSPSSTGMSYNEQFF	TGCGCCAGCAGCCCGAGCTCGACAGGGATGTCCTACAATGAGCAGTTCTTC	once	17	TRBJ2-1	TRBV5-1	TRBD1
CASSQMGYREASGNTIYF	TGCGCCAGCAGCCAGATGGGCTACAGGGAAGCTTCGGGAAACACCATATATTTT	-	18	TRBJ1-3	TRBV4-1	-
CASSLGTDVAGYTF	TGTGCCAGCAGCTTAGGAACAGACGTGGCTGGCTACACCTTC	-	14	TRBJ1-2	TRBV7-9	-
CASSSGTGKGQPQHF	TGTGCCAGTAGTTCCGGGACAGGGAAGGGTCAGCCCCAGCATTTT	-	15	TRBJ1-5	TRBV19	TRBD1
CASSVDTQTAETQYF	TGTGCCAGCAGTGTAGACACTCAAACGGCAGAGACCCAGTACTTC	-	15	TRBJ2-5	TRBV2	-
CASSLGRDGQPQHF	TGTGCCAGCAGCTTAGGCAGGGATGGTCAGCCCCAGCATTTT	-	14	TRBJ1-5	TRBV5-6	-
CASTQGGAGNTIYF	TGTGCCAGCACCCAGGGAGGCGCTGGAAACACCATATATTTT	-	14	TRBJ1-3	TRBV6-5	-
CASSETRQGLRNEAFF	TGTGCCAGCAGTGAGACTCGACAGGGACTCCGAAATGAAGCTTTCTTT	-	16	TRBJ1-1	TRBV25-1	TRBD1
CASSLDRDDYGYTF	TGTGCCAGCAGCTTGGACAGGGATGACTATGGCTACACCTTC	-	14	TRBJ1-2	TRBV5-4	-
CASSVHGQGKTEAFF	TGTGCCAGCAGTGTCCACGGACAGGGGAAAACTGAAGCTTTCTTT	-	15	TRBJ1-1	TRBV6-4	TRBD1
CASSRQGQTEAFF	TGTGCCAGCAGCAGACAGGGTCAAACTGAAGCTTTCTTT	-	13	TRBJ1-1	TRBV11-3	TRBD1
CASSRRTHDNYGYTF	TGCGCCAGCAGCCGTAGGACACACGACAACTATGGCTACACCTTC	-	15	TRBJ1-2	TRBV4-3	-
CASSAKYRVNTEAFF	TGTGCCAGCAGCGCCAAGTACAGGGTGAACACTGAAGCTTTCTTT	-	15	TRBJ1-1	TRBV5-6	-
CASSLIILGAGGQETQYF	TGTGCCAGCAGCTTAATTATATTGGGGGCGGGGGGGCAAGAGACCCAGTACTTC	-	18	TRBJ2-5	TRBV5-4	TRBD2
CASSSRGFNNQPQHF	TGTGCCAGCAGTTCACGAGGGTTCAACAATCAGCCCCAGCATTTT	-	15	TRBJ1-5	TRBV6-5	-
CASGLVIRGAREQYF	TGTGCTAGTGGTTTGGTAATACGGGGGGCTCGGGAGCAGTACTTC	-	15	TRBJ2-7	TRBV12-5	-
CATSRDRTGARSTDTQYF	TGTGCCACCAGCAGAGATCGGACTGGCGCCAGGAGCACAGATACGCAGTATTTT	-	18	TRBJ2-3	TRBV15	-
CASSSRGQGDWETQYF	TGTGCCAGTAGTAGCCGCGGACAGGGTGATTGGGAGACCCAGTACTTC	-	16	TRBJ2-5	TRBV19	TRBD1
CASSLSLAGDTGELFF	TGCGCCAGCAGCTTAAGCCTAGCGGGGGACACCGGGGAGCTGTTTTTT	-	16	TRBJ2-2	TRBV5-1	TRBD2
CASSQDTYPNSPLHF	TGTGCCAGCAGCCAAGACACTTACCCCAATTCACCCCTCCACTTT	-	15	TRBJ1-6	TRBV14	-
CASSLAAGQGGTEAFF	TGTGCCAGCAGCTTAGCGGCTGGGCAGGGAGGAACTGAAGCTTTCTTT	-	16	TRBJ1-1	TRBV7-9	-